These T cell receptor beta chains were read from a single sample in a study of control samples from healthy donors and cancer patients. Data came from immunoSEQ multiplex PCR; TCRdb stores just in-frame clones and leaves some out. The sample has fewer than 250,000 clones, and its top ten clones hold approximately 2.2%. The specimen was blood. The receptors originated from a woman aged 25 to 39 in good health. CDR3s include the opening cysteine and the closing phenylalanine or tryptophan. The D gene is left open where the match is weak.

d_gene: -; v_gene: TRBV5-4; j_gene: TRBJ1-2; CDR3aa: CASRTWGGLGYTF; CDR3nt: TGTGCCAGCAGAACTTGGGGCGGACTTGGCTACACCTTC
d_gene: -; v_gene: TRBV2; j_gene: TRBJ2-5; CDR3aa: CASRERTVRETQYF; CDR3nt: TGTGCCAGCAGAGAAAGGACAGTAAGGGAGACCCAGTACTTC
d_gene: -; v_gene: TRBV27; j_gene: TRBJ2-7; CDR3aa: CASSLTPLGAAEQYF; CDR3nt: TGTGCCAGCAGTTTAACCCCACTGGGGGCGGCCGAGCAGTACTTC
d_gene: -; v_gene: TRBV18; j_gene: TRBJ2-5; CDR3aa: CASSPGRGPGGTQYF; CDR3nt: TGTGCCAGCTCACCCGGCAGAGGGCCGGGCGGGACCCAGTACTTC
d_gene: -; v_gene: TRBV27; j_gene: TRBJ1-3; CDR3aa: CASSLSGGAGNTIYF; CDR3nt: TGTGCCAGCAGTTTATCTGGGGGCGCGGGAAACACCATATATTTT
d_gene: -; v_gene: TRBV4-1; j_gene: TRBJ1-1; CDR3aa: CASSQDGGGATEAFF; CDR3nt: TGCGCCAGCAGCCAAGATGGCGGAGGGGCGACTGAAGCTTTCTTT
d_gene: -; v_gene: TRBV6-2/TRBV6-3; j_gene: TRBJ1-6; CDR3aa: CASSWPEVALHF; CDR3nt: TGTGCCAGCAGTTGGCCTGAGGTGGCCCTCCACTTT
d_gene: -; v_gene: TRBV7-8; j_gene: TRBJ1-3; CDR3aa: CASSSQSSGNTIYF; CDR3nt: TGTGCCAGCAGCTCTCAGAGCTCTGGAAACACCATATATTTT
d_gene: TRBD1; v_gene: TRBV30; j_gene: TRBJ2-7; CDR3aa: CAWGTGTEQYF; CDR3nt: TGTGCCTGGGGGACAGGGACCGAGCAGTACTTC
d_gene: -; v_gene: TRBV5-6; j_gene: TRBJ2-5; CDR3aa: CASSFGLQETQYF; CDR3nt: TGTGCCAGCAGCTTCGGATTACAAGAGACCCAGTACTTC
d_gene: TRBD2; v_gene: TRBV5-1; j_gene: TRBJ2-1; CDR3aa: CASSLGDGRYYNEQFF; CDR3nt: TGCGCCAGCAGCTTGGGGGACGGGAGGTACTACAATGAGCAGTTCTTC
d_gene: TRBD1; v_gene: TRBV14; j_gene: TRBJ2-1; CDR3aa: CASSRQGFGEQFF; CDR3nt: TGTGCCAGCAGTCGACAGGGGTTCGGTGAGCAGTTCTTC
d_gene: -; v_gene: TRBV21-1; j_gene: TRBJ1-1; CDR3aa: CASDVLGAEAFF; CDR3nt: TGTGCCAGCGACGTACTCGGCGCTGAAGCTTTCTTT
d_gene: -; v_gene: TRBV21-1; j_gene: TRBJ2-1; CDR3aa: CASSKERAGGYNEQFF; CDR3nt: TGTGCCAGCAGCAAAGAGAGGGCGGGGGGGTACAATGAGCAGTTCTTC
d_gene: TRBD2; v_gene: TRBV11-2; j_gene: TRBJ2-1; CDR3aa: CASSFFNRRGGNEQFF; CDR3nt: TGTGCCAGCAGCTTTTTCAACAGGCGGGGGGGCAATGAGCAGTTCTTC
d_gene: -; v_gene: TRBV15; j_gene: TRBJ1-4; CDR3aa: CATSSAWATNEKLFF; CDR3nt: TGTGCCACCAGCAGCGCCTGGGCGACTAATGAAAAACTGTTTTTT
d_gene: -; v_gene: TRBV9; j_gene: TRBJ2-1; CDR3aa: CASSVLPDKDNEQFF; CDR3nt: TGTGCCAGCAGCGTCCTCCCGGACAAAGACAATGAGCAGTTCTTC
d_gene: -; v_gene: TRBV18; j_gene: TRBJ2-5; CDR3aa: CASYWVGRFTETQYF; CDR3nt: TGTGCCAGCTACTGGGTGGGCAGGTTTACGGAGACCCAGTACTTC
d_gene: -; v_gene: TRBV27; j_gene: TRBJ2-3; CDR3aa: CASSLWEDTQYF; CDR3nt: TGTGCCAGCAGTTTATGGGAAGATACGCAGTATTTT
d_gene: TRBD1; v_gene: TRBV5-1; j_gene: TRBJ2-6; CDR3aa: CASRRQGTGANVLTF; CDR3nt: TGCGCCAGCAGGAGACAGGGGACTGGGGCCAACGTCCTGACTTTC
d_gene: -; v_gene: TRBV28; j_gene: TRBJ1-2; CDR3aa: CASSLIAFQGLYGYTF; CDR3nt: TGTGCCAGCAGTTTAATTGCTTTCCAGGGACTTTATGGCTACACCTTC
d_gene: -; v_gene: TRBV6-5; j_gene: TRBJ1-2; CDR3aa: CASSLSSGTAYGYTF; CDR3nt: TGTGCCAGCAGTTTGAGTTCCGGGACGGCGTATGGCTACACCTTC
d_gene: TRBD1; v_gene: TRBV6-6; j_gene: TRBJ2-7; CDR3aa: CASADRGPTYEQYF; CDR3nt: TGTGCCAGCGCCGACAGGGGGCCTACCTACGAGCAGTACTTC
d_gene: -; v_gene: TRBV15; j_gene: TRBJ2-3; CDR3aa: CAIGTYDTDTQYF; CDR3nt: TGTGCCATCGGGACATACGACACAGATACGCAGTATTTT
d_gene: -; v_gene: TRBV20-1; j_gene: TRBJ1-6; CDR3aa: CSVGRDSPLHF; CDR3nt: TGCAGTGTGGGGAGGGATTCACCCCTCCACTTT
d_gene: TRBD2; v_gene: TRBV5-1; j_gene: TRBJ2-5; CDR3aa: CASGLAAQETQYF; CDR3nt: TGCGCCAGCGGTCTAGCGGCCCAAGAGACCCAGTACTTC
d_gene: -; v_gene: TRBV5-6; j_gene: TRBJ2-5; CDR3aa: CASSLPGQETQYF; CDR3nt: TGTGCCAGCAGCTTGCCGGGACAAGAGACCCAGTACTTC
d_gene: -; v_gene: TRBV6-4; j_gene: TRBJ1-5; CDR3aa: CASSDSEQGGGLDSNQPQHF; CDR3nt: TGTGCCAGCAGTGACTCGGAACAGGGAGGAGGCCTGGATAGCAATCAGCCCCAGCATTTT
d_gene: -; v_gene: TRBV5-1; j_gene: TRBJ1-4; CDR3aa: CASSLGQGNEKLFF; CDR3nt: TGCGCCAGCAGCTTGGGGCAGGGGAATGAAAAACTGTTTTTT
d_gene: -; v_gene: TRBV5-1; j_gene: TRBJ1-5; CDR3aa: CASSLMGNQPQHF; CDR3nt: TGCGCCAGCAGCTTGATGGGGAATCAGCCCCAGCATTTT
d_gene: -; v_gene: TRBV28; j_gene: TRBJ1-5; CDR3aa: CASSLRSWPSSNQPQHF; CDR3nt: TGTGCCAGCAGTTTAAGGTCATGGCCTAGTAGCAATCAGCCCCAGCATTTT
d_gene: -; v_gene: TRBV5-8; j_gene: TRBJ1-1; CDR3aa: CASSLAGGMNTEAFF; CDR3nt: TGTGCCAGCAGCTTGGCGGGGGGCATGAACACTGAAGCTTTCTTT
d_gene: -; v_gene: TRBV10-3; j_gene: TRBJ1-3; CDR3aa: CAISEYGQGPTAGNTIYF; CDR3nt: TGTGCCATCAGTGAGTACGGTCAGGGCCCTACTGCTGGAAACACCATATATTTT
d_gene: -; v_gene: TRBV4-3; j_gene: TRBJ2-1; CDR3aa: CASSWAGNNEQFF; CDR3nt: TGCGCCAGCAGCTGGGCGGGCAACAATGAGCAGTTCTTC
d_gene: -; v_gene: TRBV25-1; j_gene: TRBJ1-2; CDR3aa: CASSEFQNYGYTF; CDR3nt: TGTGCCAGCAGTGAATTCCAAAACTATGGCTACACCTTC
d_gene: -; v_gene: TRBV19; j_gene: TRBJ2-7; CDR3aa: CASSWGGQNYEQYF; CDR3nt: TGTGCCAGTAGTTGGGGTGGACAGAACTACGAGCAGTACTTC
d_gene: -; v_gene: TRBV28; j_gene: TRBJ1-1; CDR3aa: CASSLRTEAFF; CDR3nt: TGTGCCAGCAGCCTCCGCACTGAAGCTTTCTTT
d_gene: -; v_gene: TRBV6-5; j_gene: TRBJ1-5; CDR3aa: CASSYGAEGNQPQHF; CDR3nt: TGTGCCAGCAGTTATGGCGCGGAGGGAAATCAGCCCCAGCATTTT
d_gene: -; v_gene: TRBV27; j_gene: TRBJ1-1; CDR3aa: CASSSTGRYTEAFF; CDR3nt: TGTGCCAGCAGTTCCACAGGGAGGTACACTGAAGCTTTCTTT
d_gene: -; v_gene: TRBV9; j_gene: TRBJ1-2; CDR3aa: CASSVVGHAGYTF; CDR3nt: TGTGCCAGCAGCGTAGTCGGTCACGCTGGCTACACCTTC
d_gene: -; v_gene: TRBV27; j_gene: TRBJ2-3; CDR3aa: CASRGAPSTDTQYF; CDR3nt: TGTGCCAGCCGTGGGGCCCCTAGCACAGATACGCAGTATTTT
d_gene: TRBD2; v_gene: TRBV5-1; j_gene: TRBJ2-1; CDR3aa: CASTPAGSYNEQFF; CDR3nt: TGCGCCAGCACCCCAGCGGGGTCCTACAATGAGCAGTTCTTC
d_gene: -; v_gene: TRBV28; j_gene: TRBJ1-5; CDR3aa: CASARGASNQPQHF; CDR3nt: TGTGCCAGCGCTCGAGGGGCCAGCAATCAGCCCCAGCATTTT
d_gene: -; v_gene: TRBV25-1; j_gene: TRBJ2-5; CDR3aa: CASSESGRNQETQYF; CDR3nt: TGTGCCAGCAGTGAATCGGGCAGGAACCAAGAGACCCAGTACTTC
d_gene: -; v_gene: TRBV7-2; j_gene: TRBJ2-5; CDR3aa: CASSPELGVRETQYF; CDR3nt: TGTGCCAGCAGCCCAGAACTGGGGGTTAGGGAGACCCAGTACTTC